This section outlines one T cell receptor beta chain sequence together with its context. The target antigen is unknown. Only in-frame clones appear in the TCRdb table, and some are missing; sequencing was by immunoSEQ multiplex PCR. The sample includes some 63,000 clones, about 90% of them seen just once. This CDR3 has 13 residues. The V and J ends lost 7 bases and 1 base respectively, with 10 bases between them. CDR1 is SNHLY and CDR2 is FYNNEI in the germline V gene. This entry belongs to a study of OX40 agonist ivuxolimab in advanced cancers. Across the study: Patients received the agonistic anti-OX40 (CD134) antibody ivuxolimab. The diagnoses of dose-escalation patients were hepatocellular carcinoma, melanoma, renal cell or head and neck cancer.

Overall study results and limits: In a subset of nonresponders, normalized T-cell clonal expansion was also low. Still undetermined is the antigen specificity of the expanded peripheral T cells.

Sequencing was performed on CD4+ or CD8+ T cells sorted from blood, taken in a trial of the OX40 agonist ivuxolimab. The genes are TRBV2 and TRBJ1-1; D remains unclear. This receptor was taken from an adult with an advanced solid tumor such as melanoma, head and neck, liver or kidney cancer. The CDR3 nucleotides read TGTGCCAGCATTATTACATCGAACACTGAAGCTTTCTTT. Protein product: CASIITSNTEAFF. The complete variable domain, with remaining parts taken from reference TRBV2 and TRBJ1-1, reads EPEVTQTPSHQVTQMGQEVILRCVPISNHLYFYWYRQILGQKVEFLVSFYNNEISEKSEIFDDQFSVERPDGSNFTLKIRSTKLEDSAMYFCASIITSNTEAFFGQGTRLTVV.